This TCR beta chain was sequenced for a study of blood T cell repertoires in COVID-19. Overall study context: Both acute and convalescent COVID-19 samples were obtained from the United States, Italy and Spain. The cDNA or gDNA used as material had been derived from T cells, B-cell-depleted T cells, or PBMCs.

V trimming: 3 bases; J trimming: 4 bases; junction bases outside the gene matches: 5. Germline V lookup: CDR1 KGHSH, CDR2 LQKENI. CDR3 length: 15 residues. The protocol was immunoSEQ multiplex PCR, while the TCRdb copy is restricted to in-frame clones and leaves out a portion. This sample has under 300,000 clones, with about four fifths found just once. The material sequenced was peripheral blood. This rearrangement joins TRBV18 to TRBJ2-2, with 7 bases lining up with TRBD1. The receptor was isolated from a woman in her fifties or sixties with active or convalescent COVID-19. The CDR3 region is CASSPLRDSTGELFF. CDR3 nucleotides: TGTGCCAGCTCACCGCTCCGGGACAGCACCGGGGAGCTGTTTTTT.